This T cell receptor (beta chain) was identified in a study of identical twins. Overall study findings and caveats: Alpha sequences out of frame and shared by twins had excess low generation probability. Conclusions leaned on cross-sectional statistical analysis and did not track the same donors over time.

The CDR3 has 15 amino acids. V dropped 5 bases and J dropped 4; count of bases not matched to a gene: 5. CDR1 SGHVS and CDR2 FQNEAQ come from the germline V gene. Template switching, a step in the protocol, added a universal primer site, and cDNA carried unique molecular identifiers. TCRdb processed the 5' RACE reads anew with MiXCR; each CDR3 protein has one entry. The sample has 700,000 to 950,000 distinct CDR3 sequences; around an eighth are singletons. This clonotype was recorded at least ten times. What it binds is unknown. These data were also reused for a study on yellow fever vaccine responses in identical twins.

The gene calls are TRBV7-8 and TRBJ2-1, with 10 bases matching TRBD2. Sample: PBMCs. This sequence was found in a woman under 30 in good health. CDR3 DNA sequence: TGTGCCAGCAGCACTAGCGGGGCGGTATACAATGAGCAGTTCTTC. Its protein product is CASSTSGAVYNEQFF.